The clone carrying this TCR beta chain qualifies as large (0.1 to 1%). What it binds is not known. This record belongs to a study of tumor and adjacent non-tumor tissue in lung cancer. A modified ARM-PCR protocol with three rounds of nested PCR amplified TCRbeta. MiXCR, run by TCRdb on the multiplex PCR reads, gives a single entry per CDR3 protein. The sample has 90,000 to 110,000 distinct CDR3 sequences; around 75% are singletons. The template was RNA from unsorted bulk tissue. Findings of the study overall: Normal lung showed higher cumulative top 100 clone frequency than tumor. Higher tumor TCR diversity was associated with shorter survival. Significantly higher TCR diversity was found in tumor than normal lung.

The sequencing sample was made of lung tumor tissue. The clonotype comes from a woman in her fifties or sixties with non-small cell lung cancer.

The CDR3 here is CASSRDRNTEAFF. The CDR3 DNA reads as TGTGCCAGCAGCCGGGACCGCAACACTGAAGCTTTCTTT. The rearrangement joins TRBV11-1 to TRBJ1-1; TRBD1 might be the D (5 bases). CDR1 and CDR2 (germline): SGHAT, FQDESV (reference sequence). Deletions cut 5 bases from V and 2 bases from J, with 9 bases between. The length of the CDR3 is 13 residues.